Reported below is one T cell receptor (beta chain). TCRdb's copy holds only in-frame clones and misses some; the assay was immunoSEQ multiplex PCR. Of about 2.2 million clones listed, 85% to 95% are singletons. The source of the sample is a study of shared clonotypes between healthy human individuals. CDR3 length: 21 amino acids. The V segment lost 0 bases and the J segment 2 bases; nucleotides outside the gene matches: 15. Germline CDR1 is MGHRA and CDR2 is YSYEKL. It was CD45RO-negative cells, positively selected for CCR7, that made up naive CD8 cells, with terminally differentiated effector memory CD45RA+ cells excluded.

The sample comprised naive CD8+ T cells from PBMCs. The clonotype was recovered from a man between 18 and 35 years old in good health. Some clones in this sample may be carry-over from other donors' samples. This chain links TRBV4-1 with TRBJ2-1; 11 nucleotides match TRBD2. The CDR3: CASSQDPPGGLAGGPYNEQFF. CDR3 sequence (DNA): TGCGCCAGCAGCCAAGACCCTCCCGGCGGGCTAGCGGGAGGTCCCTACAATGAGCAGTTCTTC.